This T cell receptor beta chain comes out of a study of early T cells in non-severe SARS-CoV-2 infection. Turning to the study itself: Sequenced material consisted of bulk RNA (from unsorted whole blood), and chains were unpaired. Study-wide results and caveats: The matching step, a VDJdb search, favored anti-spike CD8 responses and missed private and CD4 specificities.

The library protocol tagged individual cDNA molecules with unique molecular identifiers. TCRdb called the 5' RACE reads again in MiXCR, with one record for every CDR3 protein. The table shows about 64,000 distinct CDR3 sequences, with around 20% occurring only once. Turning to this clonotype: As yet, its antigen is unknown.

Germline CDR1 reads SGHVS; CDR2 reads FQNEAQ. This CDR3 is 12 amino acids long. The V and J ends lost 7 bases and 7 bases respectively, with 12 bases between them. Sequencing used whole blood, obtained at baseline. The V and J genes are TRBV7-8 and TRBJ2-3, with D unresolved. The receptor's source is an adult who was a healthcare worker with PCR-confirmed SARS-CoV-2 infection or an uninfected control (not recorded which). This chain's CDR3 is CASTHESYTQYF. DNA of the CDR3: TGTGCCAGCACCCATGAGTCCTATACGCAGTATTTT.